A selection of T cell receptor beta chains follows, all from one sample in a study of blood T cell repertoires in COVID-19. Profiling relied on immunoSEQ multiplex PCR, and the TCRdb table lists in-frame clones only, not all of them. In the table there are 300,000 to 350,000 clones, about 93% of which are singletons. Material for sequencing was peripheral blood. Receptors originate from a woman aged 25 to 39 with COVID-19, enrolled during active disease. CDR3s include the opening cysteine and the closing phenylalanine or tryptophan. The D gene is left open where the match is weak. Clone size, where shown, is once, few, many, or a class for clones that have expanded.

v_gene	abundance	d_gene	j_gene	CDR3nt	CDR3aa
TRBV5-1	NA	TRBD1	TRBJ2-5	TGCGCCAGCAGCGGGCAGGGGGCCGAGGAGACCCAGTACTTC	CASSGQGAEETQYF
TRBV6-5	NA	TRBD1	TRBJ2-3	TGTGCCAGCAGTTCCCGGGACAGGGGTTCGGGAGATACGCAGTATTTT	CASSSRDRGSGDTQYF
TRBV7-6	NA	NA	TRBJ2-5	TGTGCCAGCAGATACAGGGTCGGAGAGACCCAGTACTTC	CASRYRVGETQYF
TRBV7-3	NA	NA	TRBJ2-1	TGTGCCAGCAGCCCGCCGACTAGGAATGAGCAGTTCTTC	CASSPPTRNEQFF
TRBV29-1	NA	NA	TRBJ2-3	TGCAGCGGCAAGGGGGTTCAGACAGATACGCAGTATTTT	CSGKGVQTDTQYF
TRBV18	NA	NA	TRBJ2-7	TGTGCCAGCTCACGCAGCGGCTACGAGCAGTACTTC	CASSRSGYEQYF
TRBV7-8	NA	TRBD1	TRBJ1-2	TGTGCCAGCAGCCCGGGACAGTTATATGGCTACACCTTC	CASSPGQLYGYTF
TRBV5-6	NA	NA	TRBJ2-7	TGTGCCAGCAGCTTGACTGCCCAACGCGTCCCCTACGAGCAGTACTTC	CASSLTAQRVPYEQYF
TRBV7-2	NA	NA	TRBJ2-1	TGTGCCAGCAGACCCGGGACTTCAAATAAGGCCTACAATGAGCAGTTCTTC	CASRPGTSNKAYNEQFF
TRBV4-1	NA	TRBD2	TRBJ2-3	TGCGCCAGCAGGCGGACTAGCGGGAGTCTAGATACGCAGTATTTT	CASRRTSGSLDTQYF
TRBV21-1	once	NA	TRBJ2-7	TGTGCCAGCAGGAGGGGGACAAACGAGCAGTACTTC	CASRRGTNEQYF
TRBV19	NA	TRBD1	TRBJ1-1	TGTGCCAGTAGTATTGGACAGGCTAAAAGTGCAGCTTTCTTT	CASSIGQAKSAAFF
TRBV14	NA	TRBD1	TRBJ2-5	TGTGCCAGCAGCCAAGTACCCGGGACAGATCAAGAGACCCAGTACTTC	CASSQVPGTDQETQYF
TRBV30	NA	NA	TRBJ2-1	TGTGCCTGGAGTCCCATCGGTGGCTACAATGAGCAGTTCTTC	CAWSPIGGYNEQFF
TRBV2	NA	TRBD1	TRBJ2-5	TGTGCCAGCACCGGACAGGGCCCCGGAGGGACCCAGTACTTC	CASTGQGPGGTQYF
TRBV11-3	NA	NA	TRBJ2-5	TGTGCCAGCAGCTTAGGAACAGCAGTCCAAGAGACCCAGTACTTC	CASSLGTAVQETQYF
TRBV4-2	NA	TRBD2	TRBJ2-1	TGTGCCAGCAGCCAAGAGAGGCGGGAGGCCGAGTATGAGCAGTTCTTC	CASSQERREAEYEQFF
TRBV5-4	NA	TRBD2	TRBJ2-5	TGTGCCAGCAGCTTGACTAGCGTACAAGAGACCCAGTACTTC	CASSLTSVQETQYF
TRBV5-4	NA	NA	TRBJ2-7	TGTGCCAGTTCTGGTAGCTCCTACGAGCAGTACTTC	CASSGSSYEQYF
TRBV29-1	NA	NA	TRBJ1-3	TGCAGCGCCCTCAGTCCCACTACTGGAAACACCATATATTTT	CSALSPTTGNTIYF
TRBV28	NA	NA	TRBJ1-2	TGTGCCAGCAGCCCCCAGGGAACCTATGGCTACACCTTC	CASSPQGTYGYTF
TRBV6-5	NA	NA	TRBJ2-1	TGTGCCAGCAGTTACTCGAAGGACAGCTACAATGAGCAGTTCTTC	CASSYSKDSYNEQFF
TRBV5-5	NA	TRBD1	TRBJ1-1	TGTGCCAGCAGAGCGCTTCCGGACAGGCGAGACACTGAAGCTTTCTTT	CASRALPDRRDTEAFF
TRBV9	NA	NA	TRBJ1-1	TGTGCCAGCAGCGTAGGAACAGATTATGAAGCTTTCTTT	CASSVGTDYEAFF
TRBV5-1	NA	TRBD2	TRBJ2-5	TGCGCCAGCAGCTTGGAGCTAGCGGGAGGCCAAGAGACCCAGTACTTC	CASSLELAGGQETQYF
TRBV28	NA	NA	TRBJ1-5	TGTGCCAGCAGCTTCAGGGGTAGTCAGCCCCAGCATTTT	CASSFRGSQPQHF
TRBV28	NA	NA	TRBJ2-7	TGTGCCAGCAGTCTTAGCAGTTACGAGCAGTACTTC	CASSLSSYEQYF
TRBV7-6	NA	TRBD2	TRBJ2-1	TGTGCCACCGGAGGGACTAGCGACTACAATGAGCAGTTCTTC	CATGGTSDYNEQFF
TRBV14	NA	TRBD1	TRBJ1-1	TGTGCCAGCAGGTACACCGGGACAGGTGACGAAGCTTTCTTT	CASRYTGTGDEAFF
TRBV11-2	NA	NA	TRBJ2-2	TGTGCCAGCAGCTTTCTGAACAGGGTTGTCGGGGAGCTGTTTTTT	CASSFLNRVVGELFF
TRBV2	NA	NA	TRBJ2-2	TGTGCCAGCTTGGGAGCTGGCACCGGGGAGCTGTTTTTT	CASLGAGTGELFF
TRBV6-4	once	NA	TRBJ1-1	TGTGCCAGCAGCGTGGAGGGTGGGAACACTGAAGCTTTCTTT	CASSVEGGNTEAFF